Each of the 29 T cell receptor beta chains below was sequenced from the same sample in a study of shared clonotypes between healthy human individuals. The method was immunoSEQ multiplex PCR; TCRdb's version includes in-frame clones alone and lacks a portion of them. The sample includes about half a million clones, roughly 80% seen only once; the top ten take roughly 12%. Sequenced input: PBMCs. These receptors were obtained from a woman aged 40 to 49 in good health. Some clones in this sample may be carry-over from other donors' samples.

The chain has TRBV30 and TRBJ2-2; 13 nucleotides match TRBD2. The germline V gene encodes CDR1 GTSNPN and CDR2 SVGIG (reference sequence). J gave up 0 bases and V 3 bases, and 10 bases lay outside the gene matches. This CDR3 comprises 19 residues. Here the CDR3 DNA reads TGTGCCTGGAGCCGGGTATGGACTAGCGGGAGAGCGAACACCGGGGAGCTGTTTTTT. Translated: CAWSRVWTSGRANTGELFF.

The chain has TRBV28 and TRBJ1-5; D is perhaps TRBD1 (5 bases). Germline CDR1 and CDR2: MDHEN and SYDVKM. The ends were cut back, 6 bases at V and 2 bases at J, with 14 bases in the middle. The CDR3 loop spans 15 amino acids. DNA for the CDR3: TGTGCCAGCAGACCCCAGGGATCGGGCAATCAGCCCCAGCATTTT. Its translation is CASRPQGSGNQPQHF.

V and J are TRBV27 and TRBJ1-5, with TRBD1 identical over 9 bases. V shed 6 bases, J shed 7 bases, and the junction held 7 bases outside the gene matches. The CDR3 loop spans 14 amino acids. CDR1 MNHEY and CDR2 SMNVEV come from the germline V gene (reference sequence). The CDR3 here is CASRTRQGVQPQHF. CDR3 DNA sequence: TGTGCCAGCAGAACACGACAGGGGGTACAGCCCCAGCATTTT.

About this clone itself: A far larger clone is only one base removed, so a read error is likely. The sample carries other DNA sequences with the same CDR3. The V call is TRBV6-5, the J call TRBJ1-3; a weak D match, TRBD1 (5 bases). V dropped 6 bases and J dropped 7 bases, with 16 bases sitting between them. CDR3 length: 14 amino acids. Germline V gene sequence: CDR1 MNHEY, CDR2 SVGAGI. CDR3 in amino acids: CASRTDSLGNTIYF. CDR3 nucleotides: TGTGCCAGCAGGACCGACAGCCTCGGGAACACCATATATTTT.

A word on this clone: A far bigger clonotype differs at one base, so this is likely a read error. The chain recombines TRBV30 with TRBJ1-3, with a weak D call TRBD1 (6 bases). Germline-derived CDR1 and CDR2 are GTSNPN and SVGIG (reference sequence). The ends were cut back, 4 bases at V and 6 bases at J, with 10 bases in the middle. This CDR3 is 12 amino acids long. The CDR3 loop is CAWNRAVNTIYF. The CDR3 DNA follows: TGTGCCTGGAACAGGGCTGTAAACACCATATATTTT.

This clone has only one observation. With a far larger clone one base away, a read error is the likely cause. The chain employs TRBV11-1 and TRBJ2-2; D is unresolved. The CDR3 consists of 13 residues. V lost 7 bases, J lost 7 bases, and 13 bases lay in between. The germline CDR1 and CDR2 sequences are SGHAT and FQDESV (reference sequence). The CDR3 DNA reads as TGTGCCAGCACCTCGGTGTCCGACGGGGAGCTGTTTTTT. Translated, it gives CASTSVSDGELFF.

Comment on this clone: A far larger clone is just one base off, so this is likely a read error. V is TRBV6-6 and J is TRBJ2-3, with a weak D call TRBD1 (5 bases). This CDR3 region has 12 residues. The V and J ends lost 6 bases and 10 bases respectively, with 14 bases between them. Germline lookup yields CDR1 MNHNY and CDR2 SVGAGI (reference sequence). CDR3: CASSQGFFAQYF. In DNA, the CDR3 is TGTGCCAGCAGCCAGGGCTTTTTCGCGCAGTATTTT.

Only one count was recorded for this clone. The chain uses TRBV5-1 and TRBJ2-2, with 9 bases that match TRBD2. J lost 4 bases, V lost 2 bases, and 6 bases had no gene match. Germline-derived CDR1 and CDR2 are SGHRS and YFSETQ. The CDR3 contains 16 residues. The CDR3 DNA reads TGCGCCAGCAGCTTAGAAGCGGGAGGAACCACCGGGGAGCTGTTTTTT. This translates into CASSLEAGGTTGELFF.

The count of this clone is one. The CDR3 spells CASSPLSVGTYEQYF. In DNA, the CDR3 is TGTGCCAGTAGTCCCCTTTCGGTCGGGACCTACGAGCAGTACTTC. The chain employs TRBV19 and TRBJ2-7; tentative D call: TRBD2 (5 bases). The CDR3 is 15 amino acids. Trimming cost V 5 bases and J 2 bases, with 16 bases left between them. Germline values: CDR1 LNHDA, CDR2 SQIVND (reference sequence).

On this clone itself: This likely came from a read error, as a far larger clone is one base away. The chain combines TRBV9 with TRBJ2-7; 10 nucleotides agree with TRBD2. The CDR3 totals 15 residues. CDR1 SGDLS and CDR2 YYNGEE come from the germline V gene. V shed 4 bases and J 7 bases; nucleotides not matched to a gene: 11. The DNA for the CDR3 is TGTGCCAGCAGCATAGAAGCGGGAGGGTTCGAAGAGCAGTACTTC. Protein sequence: CASSIEAGGFEEQYF.

The chain links TRBV10-3 to TRBJ2-7, with 10 bases matching TRBD2. CDR3 size: 15 residues. The trim removed 2 bases at V and 1 base at J, leaving 2 bases unmatched. CDR1 is ENHRY and CDR2 is SYGVKD in the germline V gene. The CDR3 DNA reads TGTGCCATCAGTGAGCGGACTAGCGGTTCCTACGAGCAGTACTTC. Amino acids: CAISERTSGSYEQYF.

The chain uses TRBV29-1 and TRBJ2-1; 11 nucleotides align to TRBD2. Trimming took 0 bases from V and 5 from J; bases not matched to a gene: 0. Germline V gives CDR1 SQVTM, CDR2 ANQGSEA. The CDR3 totals 14 residues. The CDR3 reads CSVEELAGDNEQFF. CDR3 coding DNA: TGCAGCGTTGAAGAACTAGCGGGGGACAATGAGCAGTTCTTC.

V and J are TRBV21-1 and TRBJ2-1; TRBD1, the table's D call, was not compared with the DNA. TRBV21-1 is tagged as a pseudogene. The CDR3 length is 14 residues. The CDR3 sequence: CASNQPTGVNEQFF. CDR3 DNA: TGTGCCAGCAACCAACCAACAGGGGTTAATGAGCAGTTCTTC.

About this clone itself: This specimen includes other DNA sequences encoding the same CDR3. J is TRBJ2-7 and V is TRBV18, with 13 bases matching TRBD2. The junction had 6 bases not matched to a gene; V was cut back by 6 bases and J by 4 bases. The germline CDR1 and CDR2 sequences are KGHSH and LQKENI. This CDR3 is 15 amino acids long. The CDR3 region has the DNA TGTGCCAGCTCCCCCAGGACTAGCGGGAGTTACGAGCAGTACTTC. As protein: CASSPRTSGSYEQYF.

Turning to this clone: A read error is the likely source, as a far larger clone sits one nucleotide away. At the DNA level, this CDR3 is encoded by other sequences in the same sample as well. CDR3 in amino acids: CASSLLRDTGANVLTF. CDR3 DNA sequence: TGTGCCAGCAGTTTATTACGGGATACTGGGGCCAACGTCCTTACTTTC. The chain joins TRBV28 to TRBJ2-6; either TRBD1 or TRBD2 may fit D (5 bases each). Germline loops: CDR1 MDHEN, CDR2 SYDVKM. The CDR3 is 16 amino acids. Supplemented by reference TRBV28 and TRBJ2-6, the full variable domain reads DVKVTQSSRYLVKRTGEKVFLECVQDMDHENMFWYRQDPGLGLRLIYFSYDVKMKEKGDIPEGYSVSREKKERFSLILESASTNQTSMYLCASSLLRDTGANVLTFGAGSRLTVL.

The V and J genes are TRBV2 and TRBJ2-7, with 10 bases fitting TRBD2. J lost 0 bases, V lost 7 bases, and 15 bases had no gene match. CDR1 is SNHLY and CDR2 is FYNNEI in the germline V gene. The CDR3 runs 18 residues. The CDR3 coding sequence is TGTGCCAGCACCCAGGGGCTAGCGGGAGTCCTGAGCTCCTACGAGCAGTACTTC. Translation gives CASTQGLAGVLSSYEQYF. Full variable domain (missing parts from reference TRBV2 and TRBJ2-7): EPEVTQTPSHQVTQMGQEVILRCVPISNHLYFYWYRQILGQKVEFLVSFYNNEISEKSEIFDDQFSVERPDGSNFTLKIRSTKLEDSAMYFCASTQGLAGVLSSYEQYFGPGTRLTVT.

This chain links TRBV2 with TRBJ2-7, with 9 bases matching TRBD2. Germline V gene sequence: CDR1 SNHLY, CDR2 FYNNEI. The CDR3 runs to 14 residues. The V and J ends lost 7 bases and 3 bases, in that order; junction bases with no gene match: 7. The CDR3: CASKSTAGGYEQYF. The CDR3 DNA reads as TGTGCCAGCAAGTCAACAGCGGGAGGCTACGAGCAGTACTTC.

The V gene is TRBV6-1, the J gene TRBJ2-7; 7 nucleotides agree with TRBD2. The CDR3 runs to 15 residues. The germline CDR1 and CDR2 sequences are MNHNS and SASEGT. With V trimmed by 0 bases and J by 3 bases, 5 bases remained unmatched. The CDR3 here is CASSEAGGGGYEQYF. The CDR3 DNA sequence: TGTGCCAGCAGTGAAGCCGGCGGGGGAGGCTACGAGCAGTACTTC.

The chain joins TRBV2 to TRBJ1-5; D is undetermined. The CDR3 runs 15 residues. Germline-derived CDR1 and CDR2 are SNHLY and FYNNEI. V lost 6 bases and J lost 2, with 14 bases in between. Here the CDR3 DNA reads TGTGCCAGCAGAACAGAGAGCGGGGGCAATCAGCCCCAGCATTTT. Its protein is CASRTESGGNQPQHF.

This clone was seen at least ten times. Other DNA sequences from this sample encode an identical CDR3 as well. The chain combines TRBV28 with TRBJ2-6; maybe TRBD2 (5 bases). The germline gives CDR1 MDHEN, CDR2 SYDVKM. The CDR3 is 16 amino acids. V lost 1 base to trimming and J lost 2 bases, with 9 bases between them. CDR3 loop: CASSLLRDTGANVLTF. The CDR3 region has the DNA TGTGCCAGCAGTTTATTACGGGATACTGGGGCCAACGTCCTGACTTTC. Drawing the rest from reference TRBV28 and TRBJ2-6, the complete variable domain is DVKVTQSSRYLVKRTGEKVFLECVQDMDHENMFWYRQDPGLGLRLIYFSYDVKMKEKGDIPEGYSVSREKKERFSLILESASTNQTSMYLCASSLLRDTGANVLTFGAGSRLTVL.

Of note for this clone: This probably arose from a read error, given a far larger clone one base away. Different DNA sequences within this sample yield the same CDR3. CDR3 coding DNA: TGCGCCAGCAGCACAGTCCCAAGCGGAGCCCAGCATTTT. Translated, it gives CASSTVPSGAQHF. This chain uses TRBV5-1 with TRBJ1-5; D is unresolved. Trimming shortened V by 4 bases and J by 11 bases, and 16 bases separated the two germline ends. There are 13 residues in the CDR3. Looked up from germline, CDR1 is SGHRS and CDR2 is YFSETQ.

The CDR3 sequence is CASQGGVNEKLFF. DNA of the CDR3: TGTGCCAGCCAGGGGGGCGTTAATGAAAAACTGTTTTTT. V gene TRBV18 combines with J gene TRBJ1-4; TRBD1 matches 7 bases. The CDR3 covers 13 residues. Germline CDR1 KGHSH, CDR2 LQKENI. V lost 8 bases and J lost 4; bases outside the gene matches: 4.

The chain recombines TRBV11-2 with TRBJ2-7; 7 bases are shared with TRBD1. Germline V gives CDR1 SGHAT, CDR2 FQNNGV. The CDR3 sequence is 15 residues long. Trimming cost V 3 bases and J 2 bases; bases outside gene matches: 7. This CDR3 is CASSLADRAAYEQYF. In DNA form, the CDR3 reads TGTGCCAGCAGCTTGGCCGACAGGGCAGCCTACGAGCAGTACTTC. Combining the CDR3 with reference TRBV11-2 and TRBJ2-7 gives the whole variable domain EAGVAQSPRYKIIEKRQSVAFWCNPISGHATLYWYQQILGQGPKLLIQFQNNGVVDDSQLPKDRFSAERLKGVDSTLKIQPAKLEDSAVYLCASSLADRAAYEQYFGPGTRLTVT.

This chain uses TRBV19 with TRBJ1-1, with TRBD1 as a possible D gene (5 bases). CDR3 length: 15 residues. The V gene lost 3 bases and the J gene lost 1 base, with 12 bases spanning the gap. Germline assignment: CDR1 LNHDA and CDR2 SQIVND (reference sequence). The CDR3 here is CASSIRTGWNTEAFF. Written as DNA, the CDR3 is TGTGCCAGTAGTATTCGTACAGGATGGAACACTGAAGCTTTCTTT.

The chain uses TRBV27 and TRBJ2-2; TRBD2 is a possible D gene (6 bases). Germline CDR1 reads MNHEY; CDR2 reads SMNVEV (reference sequence). Trimming shortened V by 8 bases and J by 6 bases, and 13 bases separated the two germline ends. This CDR3 contains 13 residues. As DNA, the CDR3 is TGTGCCAGCCGATATTGGGGGGCCGGGGAGCTGTTTTTT. Encoded protein: CASRYWGAGELFF.

This clone was observed a handful of times. The chain joins TRBV27 to TRBJ2-7; 8 bases line up with TRBD2. Germline V gives CDR1 MNHEY, CDR2 SMNVEV (reference sequence). The CDR3 is 16 residues long. After removal of 0 bases from V and 4 bases from J, the junction contained 8 bases not matched to a gene. The CDR3 here is CASSLSRSGGKYEQYF. The CDR3 DNA reads as TGTGCCAGCAGTTTATCGCGGAGCGGGGGTAAATACGAGCAGTACTTC.

This clone was seen more than once but under ten times. The likely explanation is a read error, given a far larger clone one base away. The chain has TRBV6-6 and TRBJ2-2; D uncertain. The CDR3 is made up of 15 amino acids. Trimming stripped 7 bases from V and 2 bases from J, with 14 bases between. Germline V gene lookup returns CDR1 MNHNY and CDR2 SVGAGI (reference sequence). CDR3: CASTAAQTNTGELFF. The CDR3 coding sequence is TGTGCCAGCACCGCCGCACAGACCAACACCGGGGAGCTGTTTTTT.

The V call is TRBV28, the J call TRBJ1-2, with D maybe TRBD1 (6 bases). This CDR3 region has 15 residues. V gave up 3 bases and J gave up 4 bases, with 15 bases separating them. From germline, CDR1 is MDHEN and CDR2 SYDVKM. The CDR3 is CASSFLGRGVYGYTF. The CDR3 DNA reads TGTGCCAGCAGTTTCTTGGGCAGGGGTGTCTATGGCTACACCTTC.

As concerns this clone: This same CDR3 is encoded by further DNA sequences in the sample. This chain uses TRBV6-5 with TRBJ1-1, with D uncertain. V lost 0 bases to trimming and J lost 5 bases, with 13 bases between them. The germline CDR1 and CDR2 sequences are MNHEY and SVGAGI. The CDR3 is made up of 15 amino acids. The CDR3 loop reads CASSYSKWGGTEAFF. In DNA form, the CDR3 reads TGTGCCAGCAGTTACTCTAAGTGGGGAGGAACTGAAGCTTTCTTT.